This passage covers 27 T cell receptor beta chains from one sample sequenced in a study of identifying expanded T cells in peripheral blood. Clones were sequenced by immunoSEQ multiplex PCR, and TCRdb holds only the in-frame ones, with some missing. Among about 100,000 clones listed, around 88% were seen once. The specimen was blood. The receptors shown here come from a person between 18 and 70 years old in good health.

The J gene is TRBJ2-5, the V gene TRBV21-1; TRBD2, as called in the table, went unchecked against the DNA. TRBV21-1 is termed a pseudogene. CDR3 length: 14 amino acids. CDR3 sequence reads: CASSEGLARETQYF. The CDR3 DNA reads TGTGCCAGCAGCGAGGGACTAGCAAGAGAGACCCAGTACTTC.

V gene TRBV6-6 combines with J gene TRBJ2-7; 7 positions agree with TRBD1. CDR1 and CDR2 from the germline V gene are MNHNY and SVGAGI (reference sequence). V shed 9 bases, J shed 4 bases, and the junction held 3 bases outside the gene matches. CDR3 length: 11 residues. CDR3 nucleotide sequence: TGTGCCAGTGGGACAGATTACGAGCAGTACTTC. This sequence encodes CASGTDYEQYF.

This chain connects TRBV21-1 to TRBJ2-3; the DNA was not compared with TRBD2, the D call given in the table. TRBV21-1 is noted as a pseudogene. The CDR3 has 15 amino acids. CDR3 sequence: CASSKDSLGTDTQYF. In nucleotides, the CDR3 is TGTGCCAGCAGCAAAGATTCACTTGGCACAGATACGCAGTATTTT.

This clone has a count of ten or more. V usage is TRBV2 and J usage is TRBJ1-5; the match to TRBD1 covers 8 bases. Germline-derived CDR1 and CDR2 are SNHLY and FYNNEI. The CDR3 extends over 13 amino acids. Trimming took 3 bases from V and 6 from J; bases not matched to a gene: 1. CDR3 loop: CASSDRGRQPQHF. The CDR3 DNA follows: TGTGCCAGCAGTGACAGGGGGCGTCAGCCCCAGCATTTT. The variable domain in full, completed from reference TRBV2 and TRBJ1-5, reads EPEVTQTPSHQVTQMGQEVILRCVPISNHLYFYWYRQILGQKVEFLVSFYNNEISEKSEIFDDQFSVERPDGSNFTLKIRSTKLEDSAMYFCASSDRGRQPQHFGDGTRLSIL.

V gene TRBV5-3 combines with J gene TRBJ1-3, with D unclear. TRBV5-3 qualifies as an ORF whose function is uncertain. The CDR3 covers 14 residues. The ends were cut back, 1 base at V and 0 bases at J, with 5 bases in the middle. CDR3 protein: CARSLRDSGNTIYF. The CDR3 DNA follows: TGTGCCAGAAGCTTGAGGGACTCTGGAAACACCATATATTTT.

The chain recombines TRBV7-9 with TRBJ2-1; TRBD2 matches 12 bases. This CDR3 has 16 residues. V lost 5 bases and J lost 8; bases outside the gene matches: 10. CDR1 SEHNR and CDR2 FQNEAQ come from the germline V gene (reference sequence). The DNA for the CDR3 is TGTGCCAGCAGCCCCCCTAGCGGGGGGGCCTGGGATGAGCAGTTCTTC. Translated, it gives CASSPPSGGAWDEQFF. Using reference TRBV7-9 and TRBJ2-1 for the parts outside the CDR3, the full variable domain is DTGVSQNPRHKITKRGQNVTFRCDPISEHNRLYWYRQTLGQGPEFLTYFQNEAQLEKSRLLSDRFSAERPKGSFSTLEIQRTEQGDSAMYLCASSPPSGGAWDEQFFGPGTRLTVL.

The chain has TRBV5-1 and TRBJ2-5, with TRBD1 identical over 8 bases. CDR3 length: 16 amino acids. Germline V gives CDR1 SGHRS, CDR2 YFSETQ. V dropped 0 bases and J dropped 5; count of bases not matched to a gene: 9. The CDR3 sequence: CASSLESQGAFETQYF. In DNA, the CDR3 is TGCGCCAGCAGCTTGGAGAGTCAGGGGGCTTTCGAGACCCAGTACTTC.

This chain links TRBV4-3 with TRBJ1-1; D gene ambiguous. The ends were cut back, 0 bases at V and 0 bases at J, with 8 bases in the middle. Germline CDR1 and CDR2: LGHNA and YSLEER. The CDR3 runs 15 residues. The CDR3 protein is CASSQERQVNTEAFF. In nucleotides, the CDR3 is TGCGCCAGCAGCCAAGAAAGGCAGGTGAACACTGAAGCTTTCTTT.

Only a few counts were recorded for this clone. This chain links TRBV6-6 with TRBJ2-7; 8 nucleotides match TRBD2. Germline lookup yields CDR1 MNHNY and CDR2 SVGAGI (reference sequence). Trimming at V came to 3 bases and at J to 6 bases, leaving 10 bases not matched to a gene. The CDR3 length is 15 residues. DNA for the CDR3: TGTGCCAGCAGTTATGGCCCGGGGGGGGCCTCCGAGCAGTACTTC. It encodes CASSYGPGGASEQYF.

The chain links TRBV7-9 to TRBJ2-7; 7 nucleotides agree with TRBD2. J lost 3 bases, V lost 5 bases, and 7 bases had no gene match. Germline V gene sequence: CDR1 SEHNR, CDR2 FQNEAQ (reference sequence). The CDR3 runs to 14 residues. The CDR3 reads CASSLEVAGYEQYF. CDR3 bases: TGTGCCAGCAGCCTTGAGGTAGCGGGCTACGAGCAGTACTTC.

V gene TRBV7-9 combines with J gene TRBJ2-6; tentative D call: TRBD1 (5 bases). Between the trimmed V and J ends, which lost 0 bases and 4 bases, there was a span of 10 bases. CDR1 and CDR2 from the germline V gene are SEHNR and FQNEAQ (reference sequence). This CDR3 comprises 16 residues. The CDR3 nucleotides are TGTGCCAGCAGCTTAGCAGGGGCGCCGGGGGCCAACGTCCTGACTTTC. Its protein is CASSLAGAPGANVLTF.

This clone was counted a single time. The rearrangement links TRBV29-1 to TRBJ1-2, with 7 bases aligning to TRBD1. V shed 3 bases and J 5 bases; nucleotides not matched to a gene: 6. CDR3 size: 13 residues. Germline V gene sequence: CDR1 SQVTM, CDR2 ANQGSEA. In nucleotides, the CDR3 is TGCAGCGTTGACAACAGGGGAGTGTATGGCTACACCTTC. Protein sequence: CSVDNRGVYGYTF.

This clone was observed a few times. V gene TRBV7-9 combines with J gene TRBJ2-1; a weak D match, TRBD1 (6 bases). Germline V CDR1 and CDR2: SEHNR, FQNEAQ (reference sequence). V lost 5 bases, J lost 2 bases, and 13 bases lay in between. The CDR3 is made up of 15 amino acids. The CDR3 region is CASSLSRGPYNEQFF. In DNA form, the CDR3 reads TGTGCCAGCAGCCTCTCCAGGGGCCCCTACAATGAGCAGTTCTTC.

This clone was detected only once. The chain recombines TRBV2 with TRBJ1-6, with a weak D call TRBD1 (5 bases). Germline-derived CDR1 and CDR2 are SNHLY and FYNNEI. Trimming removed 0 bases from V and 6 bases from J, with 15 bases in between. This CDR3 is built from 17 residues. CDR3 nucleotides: TGTGCCAGCAGTGAAGCGCGTGTCTTGGGGGGTAATTCACCCCTCCACTTT. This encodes CASSEARVLGGNSPLHF.

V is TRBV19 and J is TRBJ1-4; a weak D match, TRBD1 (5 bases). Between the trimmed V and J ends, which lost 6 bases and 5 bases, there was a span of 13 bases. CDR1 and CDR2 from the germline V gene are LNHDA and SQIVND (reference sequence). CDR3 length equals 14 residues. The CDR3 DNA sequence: TGTGCCAGTAGACAACAGGAACCAAATGAAAAACTGTTTTTT. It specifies CASRQQEPNEKLFF.

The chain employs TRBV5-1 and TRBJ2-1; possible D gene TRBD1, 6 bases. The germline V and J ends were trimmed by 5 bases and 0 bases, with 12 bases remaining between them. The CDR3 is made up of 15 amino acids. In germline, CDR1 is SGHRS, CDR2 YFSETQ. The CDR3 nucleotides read TGCGCCAGCAGGCGGCAGGGGAGCTCCTACAATGAGCAGTTCTTC. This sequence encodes CASRRQGSSYNEQFF.

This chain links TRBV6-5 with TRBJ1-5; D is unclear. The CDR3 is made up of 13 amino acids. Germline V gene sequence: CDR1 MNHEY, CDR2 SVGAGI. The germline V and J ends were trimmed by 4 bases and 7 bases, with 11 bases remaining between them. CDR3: CASSSQLGQPQHF. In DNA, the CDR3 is TGTGCCAGCAGTTCACAGTTGGGCCAGCCCCAGCATTTT.

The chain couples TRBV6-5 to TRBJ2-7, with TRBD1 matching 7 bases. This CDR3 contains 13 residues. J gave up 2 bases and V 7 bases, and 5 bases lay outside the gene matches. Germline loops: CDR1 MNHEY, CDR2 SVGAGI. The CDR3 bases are TGTGCCAGCAAAACACAGGGGACCTACGAGCAGTACTTC. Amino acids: CASKTQGTYEQYF.

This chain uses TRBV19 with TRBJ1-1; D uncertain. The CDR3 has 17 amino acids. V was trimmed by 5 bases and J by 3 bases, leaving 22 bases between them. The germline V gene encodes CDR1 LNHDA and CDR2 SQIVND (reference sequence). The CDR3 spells CASSPEGAGGRDTEAFF. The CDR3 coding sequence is TGTGCCAGTAGTCCGGAGGGTGCTGGAGGGCGAGACACTGAAGCTTTCTTT. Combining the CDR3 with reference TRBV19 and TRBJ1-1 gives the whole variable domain DGGITQSPKYLFRKEGQNVTLSCEQNLNHDAMYWYRQDPGQGLRLIYYSQIVNDFQKGDIAEGYSVSREKKESFPLTVTSAQKNPTAFYLCASSPEGAGGRDTEAFFGQGTRLTVV.

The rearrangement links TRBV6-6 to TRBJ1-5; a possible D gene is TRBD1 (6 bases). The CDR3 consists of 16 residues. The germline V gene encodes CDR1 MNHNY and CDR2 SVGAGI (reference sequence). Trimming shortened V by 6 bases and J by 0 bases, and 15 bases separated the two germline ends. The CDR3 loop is CASRRGADISNQPQHF. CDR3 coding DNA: TGTGCCAGCAGGAGGGGGGCAGATATTAGCAATCAGCCCCAGCATTTT.

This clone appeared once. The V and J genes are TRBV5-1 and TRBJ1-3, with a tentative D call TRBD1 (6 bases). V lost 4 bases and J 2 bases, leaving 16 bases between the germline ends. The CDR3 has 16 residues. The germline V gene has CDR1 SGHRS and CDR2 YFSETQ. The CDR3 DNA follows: TGCGCCAGCAGCCCCCCCGAGGGGGAACCTGGAAACACCATATATTTT. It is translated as CASSPPEGEPGNTIYF.

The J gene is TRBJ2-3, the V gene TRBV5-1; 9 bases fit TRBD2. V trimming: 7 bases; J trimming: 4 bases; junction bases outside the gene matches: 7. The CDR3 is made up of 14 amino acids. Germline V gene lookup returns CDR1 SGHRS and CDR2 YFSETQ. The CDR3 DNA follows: TGCGCCAGCGGTTTAGCGGGAGTGGCAGATACGCAGTATTTT. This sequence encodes CASGLAGVADTQYF.

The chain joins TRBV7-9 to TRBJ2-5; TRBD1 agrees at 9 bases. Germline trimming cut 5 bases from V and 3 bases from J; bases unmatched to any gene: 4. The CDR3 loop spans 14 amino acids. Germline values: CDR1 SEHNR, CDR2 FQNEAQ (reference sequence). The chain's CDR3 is CASSLRDREETQYF. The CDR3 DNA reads TGTGCCAGCAGCCTCCGGGACAGGGAAGAGACCCAGTACTTC.

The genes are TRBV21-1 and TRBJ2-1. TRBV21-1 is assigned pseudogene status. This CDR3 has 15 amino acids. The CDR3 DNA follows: TGTGCCAGCAGCATCACCGGGACCCCCTACAATGAGCAGTTCTTC. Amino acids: CASSITGTPYNEQFF.

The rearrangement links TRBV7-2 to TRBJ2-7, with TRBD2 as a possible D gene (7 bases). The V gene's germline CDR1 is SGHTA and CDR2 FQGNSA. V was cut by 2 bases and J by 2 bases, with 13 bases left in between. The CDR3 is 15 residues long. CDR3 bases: TGTGCCAGCAGCTTATCGGGGGGCGCGGCCTACGAGCAGTACTTC. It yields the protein CASSLSGGAAYEQYF.

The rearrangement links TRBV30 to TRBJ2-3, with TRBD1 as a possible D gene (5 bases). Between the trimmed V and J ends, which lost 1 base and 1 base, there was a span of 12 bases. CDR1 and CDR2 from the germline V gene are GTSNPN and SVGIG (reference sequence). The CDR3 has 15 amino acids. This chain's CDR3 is CAWSAKQDRTDTQYF. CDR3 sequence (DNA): TGTGCCTGGAGTGCTAAACAGGACCGCACAGATACGCAGTATTTT.

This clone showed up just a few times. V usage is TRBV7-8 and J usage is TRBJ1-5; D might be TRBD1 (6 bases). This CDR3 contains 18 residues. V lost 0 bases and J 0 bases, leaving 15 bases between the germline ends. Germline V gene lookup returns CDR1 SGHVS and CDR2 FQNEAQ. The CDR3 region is CASSLAQRGLDSNQPQHF. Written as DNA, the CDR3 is TGTGCCAGCAGCTTAGCACAGAGGGGGTTGGATAGCAATCAGCCCCAGCATTTT.